Below are 25 T cell receptor beta chains sequenced from a single sample in a study of TIL therapy for anti-PD-1-resistant metastatic lung cancer. The immunoSEQ assay was v3. Sequencing was performed with immunoSEQ multiplex PCR; in TCRdb, only in-frame clones are kept and a portion is missing. The data hold 95,000 or so clones, with roughly 65% observed a single time. Time point meaning: pre-treatment sample, taken before nivolumab and TIL therapy. Most excised metastases sampled were pleural nodules or supraclavicular lymph nodes. The sample here was tumor tissue, taken at baseline. These receptors came from a person between 25 and 79 years old with non-small cell lung cancer.

This clone was recorded a few times. V gene TRBV12-3 or TRBV12-4 combines with J gene TRBJ2-7, with D possibly matching TRBD2 (6 bases). This CDR3 is 13 amino acids long. Trimming cost V 5 bases and J 7 bases, with 15 bases left between them. The CDR3 DNA reads TGTGCCAGCAGTGTCGTTCAGGGAGGTGAGCAGTACTTC. Encoded protein: CASSVVQGGEQYF.

The V gene is TRBV27, the J gene TRBJ2-3; D is undetermined. Per the germline V gene, CDR1 is MNHEY and CDR2 is SMNVEV (reference sequence). The V end lost 6 bases, the J end lost 6 bases, and 13 bases lay between the germline ends. The CDR3 length is 13 residues. The CDR3 nucleotides are TGTGCCAGCAGCACCCTTCCTGTGGATACGCAGTATTTT. This gives the protein CASSTLPVDTQYF.

The chain joins TRBV9 to TRBJ2-1; the D gene is possibly TRBD1 (5 bases). Trimming removed 0 bases from V and 8 bases from J, with 9 bases in between. Looked up from germline, CDR1 is SGDLS and CDR2 is YYNGEE. CDR3 size: 13 residues. The CDR3 loop reads CASSVEGYDEQFF. As DNA, the CDR3 is TGTGCCAGCAGCGTAGAGGGGTACGATGAGCAGTTCTTC.

This chain joins TRBV15 and TRBJ2-5, with D perhaps being TRBD1 or TRBD2 (6 bases each). V lost 3 bases to trimming and J lost 7 bases, with 15 bases between them. The length of the CDR3 is 14 residues. Per the germline V gene, CDR1 is LNHNV and CDR2 is YYDKDF (reference sequence). The CDR3 DNA follows: TGTGCCACCAGCAGCGGAGGGGGGTGGGGGACCCAGTACTTC. Translation gives CATSSGGGWGTQYF.

The chain has TRBV30 and TRBJ2-3; the match to TRBD2 covers 8 bases. The CDR3 consists of 13 residues. Per the germline V gene, CDR1 is GTSNPN and CDR2 is SVGIG (reference sequence). V shed 2 bases, J shed 4 bases, and the junction held 2 bases outside the gene matches. CDR3 DNA: TGTGCCTGGAGTTGGCGGGGGGCAGATACGCAGTATTTT. Encoded protein: CAWSWRGADTQYF. The full variable domain, rest sourced from reference TRBV30 and TRBJ2-3, is SQTIHQWPATLVQPVGSPLSLECTVEGTSNPNLYWYRQAAGRGLQLLFYSVGIGQISSEVPQNLSASRPQDRQFILSSKKLLLSDSGFYLCAWSWRGADTQYFGPGTRLTVL.

The chain carries TRBV6-5 and TRBJ2-7, with TRBD2 matching 11 bases. Germline CDR1 reads MNHEY; CDR2 reads SVGAGI. J lost 0 bases, V lost 10 bases, and 8 bases had no gene match. The CDR3 spans 15 residues. CDR3 nucleotide sequence: TGTGCCACCGCTGATGGGACTAGCGGCTCCTACGAGCAGTACTTC. It is translated as CATADGTSGSYEQYF.

This chain uses TRBV6-5 with TRBJ1-6, with unresolved D. CDR3 length equals 13 residues. Deletions cut 6 bases from V and 8 bases from J, with 11 bases between. Germline-derived CDR1 and CDR2 are MNHEY and SVGAGI. The CDR3: CASRTALDSPLHF. The CDR3 DNA follows: TGTGCCAGCAGAACAGCCCTCGATTCACCCCTCCACTTT.

The chain has TRBV28 and TRBJ1-5; D uncertain. Trimming shortened V by 3 bases and J by 2 bases, and 8 bases separated the two germline ends. CDR1 is MDHEN, CDR2 SYDVKM, per germline. The CDR3 has 14 amino acids. The CDR3 sequence: CASSLSRGNQPQHF. CDR3 nucleotides: TGTGCCAGCAGTTTGTCTCGGGGCAATCAGCCCCAGCATTTT. Drawing the rest from reference TRBV28 and TRBJ1-5, the complete variable domain is DVKVTQSSRYLVKRTGEKVFLECVQDMDHENMFWYRQDPGLGLRLIYFSYDVKMKEKGDIPEGYSVSREKKERFSLILESASTNQTSMYLCASSLSRGNQPQHFGDGTRLSIL.

This clone showed up many times. This chain links TRBV29-1 with TRBJ1-2, with TRBD1 matching over 9 bases. V gave up 4 bases and J gave up 6 bases; unmatched junction bases: 3. CDR3 length: 12 residues. Germline CDR1 SQVTM, CDR2 ANQGSEA. The CDR3 sequence: CSVAGTGHGYTF. The DNA for the CDR3 is TGCAGCGTTGCCGGGACAGGGCATGGCTACACCTTC.

This chain uses TRBV11-2 with TRBJ2-5; 7 positions agree with TRBD1. Germline V CDR1 and CDR2: SGHAT, FQNNGV. J gave up 1 base and V 4 bases, and 6 bases lay outside the gene matches. CDR3 length: 15 amino acids. CDR3 in amino acids: CASSYDRALQETQYF. CDR3 in DNA: TGTGCCAGCAGCTACGACAGGGCCCTCCAAGAGACCCAGTACTTC.

J is TRBJ2-7 and V is TRBV5-1; 8 bases match TRBD1. Trimming at V came to 4 bases and at J to 6 bases, leaving 12 bases not matched to a gene. CDR3 size: 15 residues. Germline CDR1 SGHRS, CDR2 YFSETQ. This CDR3 is CASSKIPDRVGEQYF. CDR3 in DNA: TGCGCCAGCAGCAAAATTCCGGACAGGGTCGGCGAGCAGTACTTC. Using reference TRBV5-1 and TRBJ2-7 for the parts outside the CDR3, the full variable domain is KAGVTQTPRYLIKTRGQQVTLSCSPISGHRSVSWYQQTPGQGLQFLFEYFSETQRNKGNFPGRFSGRQFSNSRSEMNVSTLELGDSALYLCASSKIPDRVGEQYFGPGTRLTVT.

This clone was picked up a small number of times. This sequence joins TRBV7-3 and TRBJ1-1; no firm D call. Germline lookup yields CDR1 SGHTA and CDR2 FQGTGA. V lost 5 bases to trimming and J lost 0 bases, with 7 bases between them. CDR3 length: 13 residues. The CDR3 region has the DNA TGTGCCAGCAGCCTCTATATGAACACTGAAGCTTTCTTT. Its protein product is CASSLYMNTEAFF. Based on the CDR3 plus reference TRBV7-3 and TRBJ1-1, the full variable domain is GAGVSQTPSNKVTEKGKYVELRCDPISGHTALYWYRQSLGQGPEFLIYFQGTGAADDSGLPNDRFFAVRPEGSVSTLKIQRTERGDSAVYLCASSLYMNTEAFFGQGTRLTVV.

This sequence joins TRBV6-5 and TRBJ2-5; the D gene is possibly TRBD2 (5 bases). V lost 5 bases, J lost 4 bases, and 14 bases lay in between. The CDR3 runs 14 residues. From germline, CDR1 is MNHEY and CDR2 SVGAGI. CDR3 region: CASSRNGVGETQYF. In DNA form, the CDR3 reads TGTGCCAGCAGTCGCAACGGGGTAGGAGAGACCCAGTACTTC.

The CDR3 protein is CASSPEAEGLVYNEQFF. CDR3 in DNA: TGTGCCAGCAGCCCAGAGGCCGAGGGCCTAGTCTACAATGAGCAGTTCTTC. The rearrangement joins TRBV3-1 (or the pseudogene TRBV3-2) to TRBJ2-1; weak D call: TRBD2 (5 bases). This CDR3 spans 17 amino acids. Germline V gene data show CDR1 as LGHDT and CDR2 as YNNKEL (reference sequence). V was pared by 4 bases and J by 3 bases, with 19 bases between.

J is TRBJ2-1 and V is TRBV5-1, with TRBD1 matching over 10 bases. The CDR3 extends over 15 amino acids. The V segment lost 3 bases and the J segment 7 bases; nucleotides outside the gene matches: 7. Germline V lookup: CDR1 SGHRS, CDR2 YFSETQ. The CDR3 coding sequence is TGCGCCAGCAGCTCCCGACAGGGGGCACGGAATGAGCAGTTCTTC. Amino acid sequence: CASSSRQGARNEQFF.

The chain has TRBV28 and TRBJ2-7, with 10 bases fitting TRBD2. The CDR3 has 16 amino acids. Germline values: CDR1 MDHEN, CDR2 SYDVKM. The trim removed 3 bases at V and 7 bases at J, leaving 12 bases unmatched. The CDR3 region is CASSFPSSGGTGEQYF. The CDR3, as DNA: TGTGCCAGCAGTTTCCCCTCTAGCGGGGGTACGGGGGAGCAGTACTTC. Together with reference TRBV28 and TRBJ2-7, the CDR3 gives the full variable domain: DVKVTQSSRYLVKRTGEKVFLECVQDMDHENMFWYRQDPGLGLRLIYFSYDVKMKEKGDIPEGYSVSREKKERFSLILESASTNQTSMYLCASSFPSSGGTGEQYFGPGTRLTVT.

This clone has just a few counts. The chain carries TRBV5-1 and TRBJ1-4; D gene uncertain. The ends were cut back, 6 bases at V and 2 bases at J, with 14 bases in the middle. Germline CDR1 SGHRS, CDR2 YFSETQ. The CDR3 totals 15 residues. The CDR3 region has the DNA TGCGCCAGCACCATTGGCCGGGGTACTAATGAAAAACTGTTTTTT. Translating gives CASTIGRGTNEKLFF.

This chain joins TRBV6-6 and TRBJ2-1, with TRBD1 identical over 9 bases. After removal of 5 bases from V and 2 bases from J, the junction contained 13 bases not matched to a gene. Per germline, CDR1 MNHNY and CDR2 SVGAGI (reference sequence). The CDR3 runs 18 residues. The DNA of the CDR3 is TGTGCCAGCAGTCGATCCCGTGGGGGGACAGGGACCTACAATGAGCAGTTCTTC. This encodes CASSRSRGGTGTYNEQFF.

The chain carries TRBV4-2 and TRBJ2-7, with a tentative D call TRBD2 (5 bases). The CDR3 loop spans 16 amino acids. The V end was cut by 7 bases, the J end by 3 bases, with 22 bases between. The germline gives CDR1 LGHNA, CDR2 YNFKEQ. CDR3 DNA: TGTGCCAGCACCGGACCACCCGGACTTATAGACTACGAGCAGTACTTC. It codes for CASTGPPGLIDYEQYF.

J is TRBJ2-3 and V is TRBV29-1, with TRBD1 matching over 7 bases. This CDR3 is built from 14 residues. Unmatched junction bases numbered 9, after V lost 6 bases and J lost 3 bases. Germline V gene data show CDR1 as SQVTM and CDR2 as ANQGSEA. CDR3 in amino acids: CSVRQGTRTDTQYF. The CDR3 bases are TGCAGCGTGCGACAGGGCACTAGAACAGATACGCAGTATTTT.

J is TRBJ2-1 and V is TRBV7-2; D unclear. CDR1 and CDR2 from the germline V gene are SGHTA and FQGNSA. The V end lost 2 bases, the J end lost 0 bases, and 17 bases lay between the germline ends. This CDR3 region has 18 residues. CDR3 region: CASSLNPGQVSSYNEQFF. The CDR3, as DNA: TGTGCCAGCAGCTTAAACCCCGGGCAGGTCAGCTCCTACAATGAGCAGTTCTTC.

The rearrangement links TRBV5-1 to TRBJ2-3, with 13 bases identical to TRBD2. Trimming cost V 4 bases and J 4 bases; bases outside gene matches: 6. CDR3 length: 16 amino acids. Germline V gene lookup returns CDR1 SGHRS and CDR2 YFSETQ. CDR3 region: CASSAPGLAGPDTQYF. CDR3 in DNA: TGCGCCAGCAGCGCCCCGGGACTAGCGGGGCCAGATACGCAGTATTTT.

The V and J genes are TRBV27 and TRBJ1-1; D not certain. Germline CDR1 MNHEY, CDR2 SMNVEV (reference sequence). The V end was cut by 2 bases, the J end by 6 bases, with 10 bases between. CDR3 length: 13 residues. CDR3 protein: CASSLISGAEAFF. As DNA, the CDR3 is TGTGCCAGCAGTTTAATTAGCGGCGCTGAAGCTTTCTTT.

The rearrangement uses TRBV6-6 and TRBJ2-3; 10 nucleotides agree with TRBD2. J gave up 2 bases and V 6 bases, and 5 bases lay outside the gene matches. The germline V gene encodes CDR1 MNHNY and CDR2 SVGAGI (reference sequence). The CDR3 spans 15 residues. CDR3 in DNA: TGTGCCAGCAGACATAGCGGGAGGAACACAGATACGCAGTATTTT. This translates into CASRHSGRNTDTQYF.

This clone is a singleton in its sample. Written as DNA, the CDR3 is TGCGCCAGCAGCCAAGACCCCCGAACCTACAATGAGCAGTTCTTC. Protein sequence: CASSQDPRTYNEQFF. V usage is TRBV4-1 and J usage is TRBJ2-1; the D is unclear. Germline V gives CDR1 MGHRA, CDR2 YSYEKL. The ends were cut back, 0 bases at V and 2 bases at J, with 8 bases in the middle. This CDR3 has 15 residues.